This TCR beta chain derives from a study of blood T cell repertoires in COVID-19. The assay was immunoSEQ multiplex PCR, and TCRdb's table has in-frame clones only and misses some. The sample has about half a million clones, 89% seen once; the top ten hold 0.7% to 1%. This clone has more than one count but fewer than ten. Sequenced material: peripheral blood. This TCR was sampled from a young man with COVID-19, enrolled during active disease.

CDR3 bases: TGTGCCACCTCTTATCGGACCCTTTCGGGGGATGAGCAGTTCTTC. Translation gives CATSYRTLSGDEQFF. This chain connects TRBV5-4 to TRBJ2-1, with D maybe TRBD2 (6 bases). This CDR3 has 15 amino acids. CDR1 SGHNT and CDR2 YYREEE come from the germline V gene (reference sequence). Trimming shortened V by 9 bases and J by 8 bases, and 24 bases separated the two germline ends.